A selection of T cell receptor beta chains follows, all from one sample in a study of long-term antiretroviral therapy in people with HIV. Clones were sequenced by immunoSEQ multiplex PCR, and TCRdb holds only the in-frame ones, with some missing. This sample yields about 22,000 clones, of which 82% are seen a single time; around 8.1% belongs to the top ten. The material sequenced was unsorted PBMCs, taken at the start of antiretroviral therapy. The receptors derive from a man in his fifties or sixties with HIV. CDR3s include the opening cysteine and the closing phenylalanine or tryptophan. A D gene is named only where the DNA matches it firmly. For some rows the clone size is stated as once, few or many, or as a class when expanded; others skip it.

clone size: .
V gene: TRBV6-1
D gene: TRBD2
J gene: TRBJ2-3
CDR3 DNA: TGTGCCAGCAGCGGACTAGCGGCGGGCCCAGATACGCAGTATTTT
CDR3 protein: CASSGLAAGPDTQYF

clone size: .
V gene: TRBV4-1
D gene: .
J gene: TRBJ2-3
CDR3 DNA: TGCGCCAGCAGCCCCGTAGCAGCAGATACGCAGTATTTT
CDR3 protein: CASSPVAADTQYF

clone size: .
V gene: TRBV29-1
D gene: .
J gene: TRBJ1-2
CDR3 DNA: TGCAGCTCCGTAGTGGACAGACTGGGAGGCTACACCTTC
CDR3 protein: CSSVVDRLGGYTF

clone size: .
V gene: TRBV2
D gene: .
J gene: TRBJ2-3
CDR3 DNA: TGTGCCAGCAGTGAAGCGCTGAGGGGGACAGATACGCAGTATTTT
CDR3 protein: CASSEALRGTDTQYF

clone size: .
V gene: TRBV28
D gene: .
J gene: TRBJ1-5
CDR3 DNA: TGTGCCAGCAGCCTCGGTGGGGTTAGCCAGCCCCAGCATTTT
CDR3 protein: CASSLGGVSQPQHF

clone size: few
V gene: TRBV5-6
D gene: .
J gene: TRBJ1-3
CDR3 DNA: TGTGCCAGCAGCTTGTCAGGGCCAAACACCATATATTTT
CDR3 protein: CASSLSGPNTIYF

clone size: few
V gene: TRBV5-5
D gene: .
J gene: TRBJ2-7
CDR3 DNA: TGTGCCAGCAGGGCCGGGGGATTCGAGCAGTACTTC
CDR3 protein: CASRAGGFEQYF

clone size: few
V gene: TRBV28
D gene: TRBD1
J gene: TRBJ1-5
CDR3 DNA: TGTGCCAGCATCCGGGACAGGGGAAAAAATCAGCCCCAGCATTTT
CDR3 protein: CASIRDRGKNQPQHF

clone size: .
V gene: TRBV7-2
D gene: .
J gene: TRBJ2-1
CDR3 DNA: TGTGCCAGCAGCTACGGGACTCCCGATATATACAATGAGCAGTTCTTC
CDR3 protein: CASSYGTPDIYNEQFF

clone size: .
V gene: TRBV6-6
D gene: TRBD1
J gene: TRBJ2-7
CDR3 DNA: TGTGCCAGCAGTTATTCCGGGACAGGGGTTTACGAGCAGTACTTC
CDR3 protein: CASSYSGTGVYEQYF

clone size: .
V gene: TRBV6-5
D gene: .
J gene: TRBJ2-1
CDR3 DNA: TGTGCCAGCAGTGGATTTGACAGCGACAATGAGCAGTTCTTC
CDR3 protein: CASSGFDSDNEQFF

clone size: .
V gene: TRBV7-2
D gene: .
J gene: TRBJ2-5
CDR3 DNA: TGTGCCAGCAGCCTAGGCGACTACCAAGAGACCCAGTACTTC
CDR3 protein: CASSLGDYQETQYF

clone size: .
V gene: TRBV19
D gene: TRBD1
J gene: TRBJ2-3
CDR3 DNA: TGTGCCAGTAGTAGAGACAGGGGGCAAATAGATACGCAGTATTTT
CDR3 protein: CASSRDRGQIDTQYF

clone size: few
V gene: TRBV2
D gene: .
J gene: TRBJ2-7
CDR3 DNA: TGTGCCAGCAGACAGGGTTCCTACGAGCAGTACTTC
CDR3 protein: CASRQGSYEQYF

clone size: few
V gene: TRBV30
D gene: .
J gene: TRBJ2-3
CDR3 DNA: TGTGCCTGGAACCCTGGACAGGCTAGCGGAGATACGCAGTATTTT
CDR3 protein: CAWNPGQASGDTQYF

clone size: .
V gene: TRBV7-9
D gene: TRBD1
J gene: TRBJ1-2
CDR3 DNA: TGTGCCAGCAGCCTGAGCCAGGGGGCGAGGAGCTATGGCTACACCTTC
CDR3 protein: CASSLSQGARSYGYTF

clone size: .
V gene: TRBV19
D gene: TRBD1
J gene: TRBJ1-1
CDR3 DNA: TGTGCCAGTAGTATAGAGGACAGGGCCACTGAAGCTTTCTTT
CDR3 protein: CASSIEDRATEAFF

clone size: few
V gene: TRBV7-2
D gene: .
J gene: TRBJ2-7
CDR3 DNA: TGTGCCAGCAGCCCGGACGGGACCGAACCCTACGAGCAGTACTTC
CDR3 protein: CASSPDGTEPYEQYF

clone size: .
V gene: TRBV6-6
D gene: .
J gene: TRBJ1-2
CDR3 DNA: TGTGCCAGCAGTCGTCTTGGGCCCTATGGCTACACCTTC
CDR3 protein: CASSRLGPYGYTF

clone size: .
V gene: TRBV5-6
D gene: .
J gene: TRBJ1-1
CDR3 DNA: TGTGCCAGCAGGCTAGACCGGGGAACTGAAGCTTTCTTT
CDR3 protein: CASRLDRGTEAFF

clone size: .
V gene: TRBV5-1
D gene: .
J gene: TRBJ2-3
CDR3 DNA: TGCGCCAGCCAACCCAGGGCAGGCACAGATACGCAGTATTTT
CDR3 protein: CASQPRAGTDTQYF

clone size: .
V gene: TRBV2
D gene: .
J gene: TRBJ1-5
CDR3 DNA: TGTGCCAGCAACAGGCAGCGGGGACAGCCCCAGCATTTT
CDR3 protein: CASNRQRGQPQHF

clone size: few
V gene: TRBV29-1
D gene: .
J gene: TRBJ2-1
CDR3 DNA: TGCAGCGTTTCCACGCAGAACTCCTACAATGAGCAGTTCTTC
CDR3 protein: CSVSTQNSYNEQFF

clone size: .
V gene: TRBV7-8
D gene: .
J gene: TRBJ2-7
CDR3 DNA: TGTGCCAGCAGCTTAGTGGACAGCTCCTACGAGCAGTACTTC
CDR3 protein: CASSLVDSSYEQYF

clone size: .
V gene: TRBV30
D gene: .
J gene: TRBJ1-5
CDR3 DNA: TGTGCCTGGAAAAAGTCGGACCGAGACAATCAGCCCCAGCATTTT
CDR3 protein: CAWKKSDRDNQPQHF

clone size: .
V gene: TRBV30
D gene: .
J gene: TRBJ1-2
CDR3 DNA: TGTGCCTGGAGTCGGGGCCCTAACTATGGCTACACCTTC
CDR3 protein: CAWSRGPNYGYTF

clone size: .
V gene: TRBV2
D gene: .
J gene: TRBJ2-7
CDR3 DNA: TGTGCCAGCAGCCAACTCCAGGGTTTCTACGAGCAGTACTTC
CDR3 protein: CASSQLQGFYEQYF

clone size: .
V gene: TRBV7-2
D gene: .
J gene: TRBJ1-2
CDR3 DNA: TGTGCCAGCAGCTTTATCAATAGAAATGGCTACACCTTC
CDR3 protein: CASSFINRNGYTF

clone size: .
V gene: TRBV29-1
D gene: .
J gene: TRBJ2-1
CDR3 DNA: TGCAGCGTTGAATGGACTAGTAGGGGGAATGAGCAGTTCTTC
CDR3 protein: CSVEWTSRGNEQFF

clone size: .
V gene: TRBV19
D gene: .
J gene: TRBJ2-7
CDR3 DNA: TGTGCCAGTAGTCCAGGGTGGACCTACGAGCAGTACTTC
CDR3 protein: CASSPGWTYEQYF

clone size: .
V gene: TRBV5-6
D gene: .
J gene: TRBJ2-5
CDR3 DNA: TGTGCCAGCAGCTTCCCGGACTCAGAAGAGACCCAGTACTTC
CDR3 protein: CASSFPDSEETQYF

clone size: .
V gene: TRBV4-3
D gene: .
J gene: TRBJ2-6
CDR3 DNA: TGCGCCAGCAGCCAAGATGGGGGGGCCTCTGGGGCCAACGTCCTGACTTTC
CDR3 protein: CASSQDGGASGANVLTF

clone size: few
V gene: TRBV18
D gene: TRBD1
J gene: TRBJ2-7
CDR3 DNA: TGTGCCAGCTCACGAACAGGGGATGGATCCTACGAGCAGTACTTC
CDR3 protein: CASSRTGDGSYEQYF

clone size: .
V gene: TRBV19
D gene: .
J gene: TRBJ2-4
CDR3 DNA: TGTGCCAGTAGTATTGGGGGCCGGACATTCAAAAACATTCAGTACTTC
CDR3 protein: CASSIGGRTFKNIQYF

clone size: .
V gene: TRBV28
D gene: .
J gene: TRBJ1-2
CDR3 DNA: TGTGCCAGCAGTTCTCAGGGACCCATGGGTGGCTACACCTTC
CDR3 protein: CASSSQGPMGGYTF

clone size: .
V gene: TRBV5-5
D gene: TRBD1
J gene: TRBJ1-2
CDR3 DNA: TGTGCCAGCAGCTTCAGAACCCTTGGGACAGGGGAGATCTATGGCTACACCTTC
CDR3 protein: CASSFRTLGTGEIYGYTF

clone size: few
V gene: TRBV7-2
D gene: .
J gene: TRBJ2-2
CDR3 DNA: TGTGCCAGCAGCTCTTACACCTACAGAGCGAACACCGGGGAGCTGTTTTTT
CDR3 protein: CASSSYTYRANTGELFF

clone size: once
V gene: TRBV7-2
D gene: .
J gene: TRBJ2-3
CDR3 DNA: TGTGCCAGCAGCTTTTGGGGGGCTGCAGATACGCAGTATTTT
CDR3 protein: CASSFWGAADTQYF

clone size: .
V gene: TRBV2
D gene: .
J gene: TRBJ1-2
CDR3 DNA: TGTGCCTCAAATGAAGGGGCAGGGAGCTATGGCTACACCTTC
CDR3 protein: CASNEGAGSYGYTF

clone size: .
V gene: TRBV6-4
D gene: .
J gene: TRBJ2-6
CDR3 DNA: TGTGCCAGCAGTCCCCTAGATAGCGGGGCCAACGTCCTGACTTTC
CDR3 protein: CASSPLDSGANVLTF

clone size: .
V gene: TRBV10-3
D gene: .
J gene: TRBJ1-2
CDR3 DNA: TGTGCCATCAGTGTTGGGACATGGGATGTAAACTATGGCTACACCTTC
CDR3 protein: CAISVGTWDVNYGYTF

clone size: .
V gene: TRBV4-1
D gene: TRBD2
J gene: TRBJ2-1
CDR3 DNA: TGCGCCAGCAGCCCCAAGCGGGAAGAAAATGAGCAGTTCTTC
CDR3 protein: CASSPKREENEQFF

clone size: .
V gene: TRBV2
D gene: TRBD2
J gene: TRBJ2-7
CDR3 DNA: TGTGCCAGCAGTGACAGGACTAGGTCCTACGAGCAGTACTTC
CDR3 protein: CASSDRTRSYEQYF

clone size: .
V gene: TRBV27
D gene: .
J gene: TRBJ2-7
CDR3 DNA: TGTGCCAGCACCGACCGTTACTACGAGCAGTACTTC
CDR3 protein: CASTDRYYEQYF

clone size: .
V gene: TRBV5-4
D gene: .
J gene: TRBJ1-6
CDR3 DNA: TGTGCCAGCAGCTTGGCTTCCACATCACTCCAGGTCCTCCACTTT
CDR3 protein: CASSLASTSLQVLHF

clone size: .
V gene: TRBV11-3
D gene: .
J gene: TRBJ1-3
CDR3 DNA: TGTGCCAGCAGCACCCCGGGGCACGGAAACACCATATATTTT
CDR3 protein: CASSTPGHGNTIYF

clone size: .
V gene: TRBV19
D gene: TRBD2
J gene: TRBJ2-7
CDR3 DNA: TGTGCCAGTAGTATTAGCGGGAGGGACTACGAGCAGTACTTC
CDR3 protein: CASSISGRDYEQYF

clone size: .
V gene: TRBV23-1
D gene: .
J gene: TRBJ1-1
CDR3 DNA: TGCGCCAGCAGTCAATCCAACAGGGAACCTGAAGCTTTCTTT
CDR3 protein: CASSQSNREPEAFF

clone size: .
V gene: TRBV7-8
D gene: .
J gene: TRBJ1-6
CDR3 DNA: TGTGCCAGCAGCTTAAGCAGAGCCTATAATTCACCCCTCCACTTT
CDR3 protein: CASSLSRAYNSPLHF

clone size: once
V gene: TRBV5-6
D gene: TRBD1
J gene: TRBJ1-2
CDR3 DNA: TGTGCCAGCAGCATCTTACAGGGGCTAAGGGGCTACACCTTC
CDR3 protein: CASSILQGLRGYTF